This TCR beta chain emerged from a study of T cells in Graves' hyperthyroidism and ophthalmopathy. The sample holds many counts of this clonotype. The CDR3 is 11 residues long. The V gene lost 6 bases and the J gene lost 3 bases, with 6 bases spanning the gap. CDR1 is MNHEY and CDR2 is SMNVEV in the germline V gene (reference sequence). From RNA transcripts, TCR beta CDR3 regions were amplified. The HTBI primer set was used in a first-round RT-PCR of the TCR CDR3. TCRdb re-called the multiplex PCR reads with MiXCR, one entry per CDR3 protein. The profile covers about 400,000 distinct CDR3 sequences, with 20% to 25% appearing a single time and more than 60% taken by the ten largest.

This TCR derives from a man in his forties or fifties with Graves' hyperthyroidism. The V call is TRBV27, the J call TRBJ2-7; D not resolved. Sequenced sample: blood. CDR3 loop: CASRRNYEQYF. The CDR3 DNA is TGTGCCAGCAGAAGGAACTACGAGCAGTACTTC.